These T cell receptor beta chains were read from a single sample in a study of cytomegalovirus exposure and HLA in healthy donors. The protocol was immunoSEQ multiplex PCR, while the TCRdb copy is restricted to in-frame clones and leaves out a portion. Among 150,000 to 200,000 clones, more than 75% were seen once, and the ten largest hold roughly 0.23%. Sequenced material: PBMCs. These receptors all come from a girl in the first two years of life in good health and CMV-seronegative. Both conserved end residues are part of each CDR3. Fields, in order: CDR3 DNA, CDR3 protein, V gene, D gene, clone size, J gene. A D gene is named only where the DNA matches it firmly. Clone size is stated in some rows and not others, as once, few, many or a class when expanded.

TGTGCCAGCAGCCCTCCAGACAATGAGCAGTTCTTC CASSPPDNEQFF TRBV5-4 - - TRBJ2-1
TGTGCCAGCAGTGCGGACAGGTCCTACGAGCAGTACTTC CASSADRSYEQYF TRBV2 TRBD1 - TRBJ2-7
TGTGCCTGGAGTGTCCTGTCCGAGCAGTACTTC CAWSVLSEQYF TRBV30 - - TRBJ2-7
TGCGCCAGCAGCCAAGCGCGGGGACAAGAGACCCAGTACTTC CASSQARGQETQYF TRBV4-1 - - TRBJ2-5
TGCGCCAGCAGCCAAGTTTCGGGAGTAGTCACCGGGGAGCTGTTTTTT CASSQVSGVVTGELFF TRBV4-1 - - TRBJ2-2
TGTGCCAGCAGCTTCGACAATGAGCAGTTCTTC CASSFDNEQFF TRBV13 - - TRBJ2-1
TGCGCCAGCAGCTTGGCCCTCGGACAGTATAATGAAAAACTGTTTTTT CASSLALGQYNEKLFF TRBV5-1 - - TRBJ1-4
TGTGCCAGCAAGGTGGGGACAACCAATTCACCCCTCCACTTT CASKVGTTNSPLHF TRBV27 - - TRBJ1-6
TGTGCCAGCACCCTTCAGCGGGCTAGCGGGAGAGGGACAGATACGCAGTATTTT CASTLQRASGRGTDTQYF TRBV7-2 TRBD2 - TRBJ2-3
TGCGCCAGCAGCCCCATGGGACTAGCGGGAGGGCCGGCGGTTGATACCGGGGAGCTGTTTTTT CASSPMGLAGGPAVDTGELFF TRBV4-1 TRBD2 few TRBJ2-2
TGTGCCAGCAGTTCCCCGGGACTAGCGGGATATTCAGATACGCAGTATTTT CASSSPGLAGYSDTQYF TRBV27 TRBD2 - TRBJ2-3
TGCGCCAGCAGCCGTGGTATCCAGGGGGCTGGGTCCTACGAGCAGTACTTC CASSRGIQGAGSYEQYF TRBV4-1 TRBD1 - TRBJ2-7
- CASSVAGGASVFF TRBV9 - - TRBJ1-1
TGTGCCAGCAGCTTAGACCCTAGCGCAACCTACGAGCAGTACTTC CASSLDPSATYEQYF TRBV7-2 - - TRBJ2-7
TGTGCCAGCAGTGAAGGTCAAGGGGGCAATCAGCCCCAGCATTTT CASSEGQGGNQPQHF TRBV6-1 - - TRBJ1-5
TGTGCCAGCAGCTTACCGGGACAGGGAGCTTTCTTT CASSLPGQGAFF TRBV7-9 TRBD1 - TRBJ1-1
TGTGCCAGCCCTGTTTGGGGGACTAGCGGGAGAGATTCCTACAATGAGCAGTTCTTC CASPVWGTSGRDSYNEQFF TRBV2 TRBD2 - TRBJ2-1
TGTGCCAGCACTAAAGACAGAAGCTCCTACAATGAGCAGTTCTTC CASTKDRSSYNEQFF TRBV6-1 - - TRBJ2-1
TGTGCCACCAGCAGAGATTGGGGCAGAAATCAGCCCCAGCATTTT CATSRDWGRNQPQHF TRBV15 - few TRBJ1-5
TGCGCCAGCAGCTTGATGGGGGAGGCTAGCAATGAGCAGTTCTTC CASSLMGEASNEQFF TRBV5-1 - once TRBJ2-1
TGCGCCAGCAGCTTGACTACCTACGAGCAGTACTTC CASSLTTYEQYF TRBV5-1 - - TRBJ2-7
TGTGCCAGCAGCGTAGGCGGGGGGCCCATTCTGAACATTCAGTACTTC CASSVGGGPILNIQYF TRBV9 TRBD2 - TRBJ2-4
TGTGCCAGCAGCTTAGGACCGGGACAGAGAAATCAGCCCCAGCATTTT CASSLGPGQRNQPQHF TRBV7-9 TRBD1 - TRBJ1-5
TGTGCCAGCAGGAGGACAGGGCGTGTCTATGGCTACACCTTC CASRRTGRVYGYTF TRBV6-5 TRBD1 - TRBJ1-2
TGTGCCAGCAGAGTCAGGGCTGGCGAGCAGTACTTC CASRVRAGEQYF TRBV25-1 - - TRBJ2-7
TGTGCCTATACAAAGGGCACCCCCAGCGGAGAGACCCAGTACTTC CAYTKGTPSGETQYF TRBV5-4 - - TRBJ2-5
TGTGCCTGGGGGAGGGGTAACACTGAAGCTTTCTTT CAWGRGNTEAFF TRBV30 - - TRBJ1-1
TGTGCCAGTGGGACGAGGGGGACTACCTACGAGCAGTACTTC CASGTRGTTYEQYF TRBV11-2 - - TRBJ2-7
TGTGCCAGCAGTGTGGGTTCGGGGGTCGAGACCCAGTACTTC CASSVGSGVETQYF TRBV25-1 - - TRBJ2-5
TGTGCCAGCAGCTTACAGCGGGCCCACAATGAGCAGTTCTTC CASSLQRAHNEQFF TRBV5-4 - - TRBJ2-1
TGTGCCAGCAGCCAAGAAGGGAGAACCTATGAGCAGTACTTC CASSQEGRTYEQYF TRBV4-2 - - TRBJ2-7
TGTGCCAGCAGCCCAGGGACAGGGGGGACCTACGAGCAGTACTTC CASSPGTGGTYEQYF TRBV5-6 TRBD1 - TRBJ2-7
TGTGCCAGCAGTGAATCTTTGAAGCTCGGGCCCCTCCACTTT CASSESLKLGPLHF TRBV25-1 - - TRBJ1-6
TGTGCCAGTAGTATAGGGAAACAGTACTCTGGAAACACCATATATTTT CASSIGKQYSGNTIYF TRBV19 - - TRBJ1-3
TGCGCCAGCAGTGAGGGGCACTTTGAAGCTTTCTTT CASSEGHFEAFF TRBV10-2 - few TRBJ1-1
TGTGCCTGGAGTGGAACCACAGGGATGACCCCTGGGGCCAACGTCCTGACTTTC CAWSGTTGMTPGANVLTF TRBV30 - once TRBJ2-6
TGTGCCAGCAGCTCCCCTCTAGCGGGAGGGCTTGAGGGGGAGACCCAGTACTTC CASSSPLAGGLEGETQYF TRBV5-8 TRBD2 - TRBJ2-5
TGTGCCAGCAGTCGGACCGACTACTACAATGAGCAGTTCTTC CASSRTDYYNEQFF TRBV7-8 - - TRBJ2-1
TGTGCTAGTGGTTCGCCTGGGGCGGTTTACACAGATACGCAGTATTTT CASGSPGAVYTDTQYF TRBV12-5 - - TRBJ2-3
TGTGCCAGCAGCCAAGTTGGCGGTCCCCTTCCCCACACAGATACGCAGTATTTT CASSQVGGPLPHTDTQYF TRBV4-2 - - TRBJ2-3
TGTGCCAGTACCCACCCTCGGAGGGACACCGGGGAGCTGTTTTTT CASTHPRRDTGELFF TRBV19 - once TRBJ2-2
TGTGCCACCAGCAAAGGGGTTCCTCAAGAGACCCAGTACTTC CATSKGVPQETQYF TRBV15 - - TRBJ2-5
TGTGCCGTGGCCGGGACTCCGGGAGGGGGAAACATTCAGTACTTC CAVAGTPGGGNIQYF TRBV6-1 TRBD2 - TRBJ2-4
TGCGCCAGCAGCTTGCTTCGGGAAGAGACCCAGTACTTC CASSLLREETQYF TRBV5-1 - - TRBJ2-5
TGTGCCAGCAGCTTAGCAACACAAAGCCGCCCGGAGGGCTACACCTTC CASSLATQSRPEGYTF TRBV7-9 - once TRBJ1-2
TGCGCCAGCAGCCAAGCCGGACTAGCGGGAGGGCAGGAGACCCAGTACTTC CASSQAGLAGGQETQYF TRBV4-3 TRBD2 - TRBJ2-5
TGTGCCAGCAGTGAATCCCTACCGGGACAGGGTAACTACGAGCAGTACTTC CASSESLPGQGNYEQYF TRBV25-1 TRBD1 - TRBJ2-7
TGTGCCAGCAGCCTATATCGATCGGACAGTTATGGCTACACCTTC CASSLYRSDSYGYTF TRBV7-9 - - TRBJ1-2
TGTGCCAGCAGCTTTGGGACAGGGAGGCCAGATACGCAGTATTTT CASSFGTGRPDTQYF TRBV7-2 TRBD1 - TRBJ2-3
TGCAGCTTTGGGACAGGGGAAGCCACCGGGGAGCTGTTTTTT CSFGTGEATGELFF TRBV29-1 TRBD1 - TRBJ2-2
TGTGCCAGCAGTGAAGCGACAGGGAACTATGGCTACACCTTC CASSEATGNYGYTF TRBV6-1 TRBD1 - TRBJ1-2
TGTGCCAGCTCATCCCAGGGGTGGTCAGATACGCAGTATTTT CASSSQGWSDTQYF TRBV18 - - TRBJ2-3